The 28 T cell receptor beta chains in this list originate from one sample, sequenced in a study of response to subunit inactivated influenza vaccine. Each CDR3 protein is one row after TCRdb ran MiXCR on the RT-PCR reads. The data show roughly 540,000 distinct CDR3 sequences, around 21% seen once. The same specimen was also included in a second study, on T cells expressing NK-cell markers. From that study: A 5'RACE template switching approach incorporating UMIs was used to make TCR beta cDNA.

The specimen comprised CD4+ T cells sorted from PBMCs, sampled less than 13 days after vaccination. The receptors originated from a man aged 45-65 years who received an inactivated influenza vaccine.

The chain employs TRBV5-1 and TRBJ2-5, with D hard to call. CDR1 is SGHRS and CDR2 is YFSETQ in the germline V gene. Trimming shortened V by 4 bases and J by 4 bases, and 17 bases separated the two germline ends. The CDR3 sequence is 15 residues long. The CDR3 DNA reads as TGCGCCAGCAGCCAAGCACCTGAGAACCTAGAGACCCAGTACTTC. Protein: CASSQAPENLETQYF.

The chain has TRBV4-3 and TRBJ2-1; D is possibly TRBD1 (5 bases). Trimming stripped 3 bases from V and 3 bases from J, with 6 bases between. The CDR3 contains 13 residues. The V gene's germline CDR1 is LGHNA and CDR2 YSLEER. CDR3 in DNA: TGCGCCAGCAGCCAGGACAACTACAATGAGCAGTTCTTC. It codes for CASSQDNYNEQFF.

This clonotype came up a few times. The chain couples TRBV18 to TRBJ2-5; D ambiguous. The V and J ends lost 3 bases and 4 bases respectively, with 6 bases between them. Germline CDR1 is KGHSH and CDR2 is LQKENI. The CDR3 covers 12 residues. The CDR3 nucleotides are TGTGCCAGCTCACCGGGCCCAGAGACCCAGTACTTC. Its translation: CASSPGPETQYF.

V gene TRBV5-5 combines with J gene TRBJ2-1; no definite D call. V dropped 0 bases and J dropped 9 bases, with 19 bases sitting between them. Germline CDR1 SGHKS, CDR2 YYEKEE (reference sequence). The CDR3 contains 16 residues. CDR3 nucleotides: TGTGCCAGCAGCTTGGTGGGGTCGAGCCGCACCAGTGAGCAGTTCTTC. Its protein is CASSLVGSSRTSEQFF.

This clonotype was counted a few times. This sequence joins TRBV6-1 and TRBJ2-7, with D maybe TRBD2 (5 bases). Germline CDR1 and CDR2: MNHNS and SASEGT. Trimming pared 4 bases from V and 3 bases from J, leaving 10 bases between. CDR3 length equals 13 residues. CDR3 sequence: CASSVEADYEQYF. CDR3 in DNA: TGTGCCAGCAGTGTGGAGGCAGACTACGAGCAGTACTTC.

The table lists this clonotype with a few counts. This rearrangement joins TRBV15 to TRBJ1-4; the D gene is possibly TRBD1 (6 bases). Germline-derived CDR1 and CDR2 are LNHNV and YYDKDF (reference sequence). The CDR3 runs 16 residues. The V gene lost 2 bases and the J gene lost 3 bases, with 13 bases spanning the gap. CDR3 loop: CATSRNTGSPNEKLFF. As DNA, the CDR3 is TGTGCCACCAGCAGAAATACAGGGTCGCCTAATGAAAAACTGTTTTTT.

The rearrangement uses TRBV20-1 and TRBJ2-3; D may match TRBD1 or TRBD2 (5 bases each). Germline CDR1 and CDR2: DFQATT and SNEGSKA (reference sequence). Trimming removed 5 bases from V and 3 bases from J, with 15 bases in between. This CDR3 comprises 14 residues. The CDR3 coding sequence is TGCAGTGCTGTAACCAGGGAGATAACAGATACGCAGTATTTT. Its translation is CSAVTREITDTQYF.

The chain joins TRBV19 to TRBJ2-1, with 9 bases that match TRBD2. V lost 1 base and J lost 3; bases outside the gene matches: 4. From germline, CDR1 is LNHDA and CDR2 SQIVND (reference sequence). The CDR3 contains 16 residues. The CDR3 loop reads CASSIVLAGRYNEQFF. As DNA, the CDR3 is TGTGCCAGTAGTATAGTCCTAGCGGGGCGCTACAATGAGCAGTTCTTC.

CDR3 sequence reads: CASGGSTNTGELFF. CDR3 bases: TGTGCCAGCGGCGGGAGTACGAACACCGGGGAGCTGTTTTTT. The chain combines TRBV7-9 with TRBJ2-2, with 7 bases that match TRBD2. This CDR3 contains 14 residues. Trimming cost V 8 bases and J 0 bases; bases outside gene matches: 3. Germline CDR1 and CDR2: SEHNR and FQNEAQ (reference sequence).

This chain connects TRBV29-1 to TRBJ1-2, with D unclear. V lost 5 bases and J 2 bases, leaving 12 bases between the germline ends. The CDR3 is 13 residues long. Germline CDR1 is SQVTM and CDR2 is ANQGSEA. The CDR3 nucleotides read TGCAGCGTTTATCCAGACTTCAACTATGGCTACACCTTC. Protein: CSVYPDFNYGYTF. The variable domain in full, completed from reference TRBV29-1 and TRBJ1-2, reads SAVISQKPSRDICQRGTSLTIQCQVDSQVTMMFWYRQQPGQSLTLIATANQGSEATYESGFVIDKFPISRPNLTFSTLTVSNMSPEDSSIYLCSVYPDFNYGYTFGSGTRLTVV.

This clonotype was detected only a few times. This chain uses TRBV20-1 with TRBJ2-7; a possible D gene is TRBD1 (7 bases). CDR1 and CDR2 from the germline V gene are DFQATT and SNEGSKA (reference sequence). The CDR3 loop spans 14 amino acids. Deletions cut 6 bases from V and 6 bases from J, with 21 bases between. CDR3 in DNA: TGCAGTGCCCCCCGGCAGGGGGGTTTTGGCGAGCAGTACTTC. Encoded protein: CSAPRQGGFGEQYF.

This clonotype showed up just a few times. The chain carries TRBV7-2 and TRBJ1-6; D is possibly TRBD1 (6 bases). Trimming took off 3 bases at V and 7 bases at J, with 16 bases between the two ends. The CDR3 runs 16 residues. Germline lookup yields CDR1 SGHTA and CDR2 FQGNSA. The CDR3 spells CASSLGGARGNSPLHF. CDR3 bases: TGTGCCAGCAGCTTGGGGGGGGCCCGAGGAAATTCACCCCTCCACTTT.

There are a few counts of this clonotype. V usage is TRBV4-2 and J usage is TRBJ2-5; 7 bases line up with TRBD1. Germline CDR1 and CDR2: LGHNA and YNFKEQ. The CDR3 is 14 amino acids. Germline trimming cut 3 bases from V and 0 bases from J; bases unmatched to any gene: 1. In nucleotides, the CDR3 is TGTGCCAGCAGCCAGGGACAGCACCAAGAGACCCAGTACTTC. Translated: CASSQGQHQETQYF.

This clonotype showed up just a few times. The rearrangement uses TRBV15 and TRBJ2-5; D is uncertain. V lost 0 bases and J 2 bases, leaving 10 bases between the germline ends. The CDR3 covers 15 residues. CDR1 is LNHNV and CDR2 is YYDKDF in the germline V gene (reference sequence). The CDR3 nucleotides read TGTGCCACCAGCAGAGATTCTACAGCTCAAGAGACCCAGTACTTC. It codes for CATSRDSTAQETQYF.

The chain carries TRBV6-2 or TRBV6-3 and TRBJ2-2; 15 bases align to TRBD2. The germline V gene has CDR1 MNHEY and CDR2 SVGEGT. Trimming took 5 bases from V and 5 from J; bases not matched to a gene: 6. The CDR3 sequence is 17 residues long. CDR3 bases: TGTGCCAGCAGTCCCGGACTAGCGGGGGGGCCTACCGGGGAGCTGTTTTTT. It specifies CASSPGLAGGPTGELFF.

This clonotype was counted ten times or more. V is TRBV10-1 and J is TRBJ2-1; perhaps TRBD1 as D (6 bases). The ends were cut back, 8 bases at V and 9 bases at J, with 11 bases in the middle. The CDR3 is 11 amino acids. Germline V gene lookup returns CDR1 WNHNN and CDR2 SYGVQD (reference sequence). The CDR3 protein is CASGTGSEQFF. DNA of the CDR3: TGCGCCAGCGGTACAGGGAGTGAGCAGTTCTTC.

This chain links TRBV27 with TRBJ2-5; D remains unclear. This CDR3 spans 15 amino acids. V lost 5 bases to trimming and J lost 4 bases, with 17 bases between them. Per the germline V gene, CDR1 is MNHEY and CDR2 is SMNVEV (reference sequence). The CDR3 loop reads CASSPRTSQGETQYF. CDR3 coding DNA: TGTGCCAGCAGTCCCAGGACCAGCCAAGGAGAGACCCAGTACTTC.

This clonotype turned up a few times. The V call is TRBV9, the J call TRBJ2-1; 8 bases fit TRBD1. The CDR3 covers 18 residues. With 4 bases clipped from V and 3 bases from J, the junction kept 15 bases outside the gene matches. The germline CDR1 and CDR2 sequences are SGDLS and YYNGEE. For the CDR3, the DNA is TGTGCCAGCAGCTCCAAGAGAATCTGGACAGGGAACTACAATGAGCAGTTCTTC. This codes for CASSSKRIWTGNYNEQFF.

This CDR3 reads CASSLQTGIQETQYF. The CDR3 region has the DNA TGTGCCAGCAGTCTACAGACGGGAATCCAAGAGACCCAGTACTTC. The chain is built from TRBV28 and TRBJ2-5; tentatively, D is TRBD2 (5 bases). Germline V gene sequence: CDR1 MDHEN, CDR2 SYDVKM. This CDR3 contains 15 residues. Trimming stripped 5 bases from V and 1 base from J, with 14 bases between.

The rearrangement links TRBV12-3 or TRBV12-4 to TRBJ1-5; 7 bases agree with TRBD1. J gave up 3 bases and V 7 bases, and 9 bases lay outside the gene matches. The CDR3 runs to 15 residues. CDR3 nucleotides: TGTGCCAGCACCCTATCGACAGGGTTCAATCAGCCCCAGCATTTT. Translation gives CASTLSTGFNQPQHF.

This clonotype was detected only a few times. The rearrangement joins TRBV15 to TRBJ2-7; 10 nucleotides line up with TRBD2. V gave up 1 base and J gave up 2 bases; unmatched junction bases: 8. The germline V gene has CDR1 LNHNV and CDR2 YYDKDF (reference sequence). The CDR3 is 17 residues long. CDR3 coding DNA: TGTGCCACCAGCAGAGTGACACTAGCGGGGCATACCTACGAGCAGTACTTC. Its protein is CATSRVTLAGHTYEQYF.

This chain links TRBV20-1 with TRBJ2-5; D tentatively reads TRBD1 or TRBD2 (6 bases each). Between the trimmed V and J ends, which lost 0 bases and 3 bases, there was a span of 14 bases. Germline V lookup: CDR1 DFQATT, CDR2 SNEGSKA (reference sequence). The CDR3 is 15 residues long. CDR3 sequence (DNA): TGCAGTGCTAGAGATGGGGCAGGGGAGGAAGAGACCCAGTACTTC. Protein: CSARDGAGEEETQYF.

The chain combines TRBV28 with TRBJ2-7; 11 bases are shared with TRBD2. Germline lookup yields CDR1 MDHEN and CDR2 SYDVKM. J lost 2 bases, V lost 5 bases, and 2 bases had no gene match. The CDR3 contains 14 residues. CDR3 bases: TGTGCCAGCAGTATAGCGGGAGGGCCCTACGAGCAGTACTTC. This translates into CASSIAGGPYEQYF.

The chain recombines TRBV7-6 with TRBJ2-7; TRBD1 or TRBD2 may be the D gene (5 bases each). Germline CDR1 reads SGHVS; CDR2 reads FNYEAQ. V lost 3 bases, J lost 6 bases, and 9 bases lay in between. This CDR3 has 12 residues. The CDR3 protein is CASSFPGSEQYF. Written as DNA, the CDR3 is TGTGCCAGCAGCTTTCCAGGGAGCGAGCAGTACTTC.

The chain combines TRBV18 with TRBJ1-4, with D possibly TRBD1 on 6 matching bases. CDR1 and CDR2 from the germline V gene are KGHSH and LQKENI. Trimming cost V 8 bases and J 7 bases, with 14 bases left between them. The CDR3 loop spans 13 amino acids. The CDR3 nucleotides are TGTGCCAGCCAGAGGGGGAGAGGTGAAAAACTGTTTTTT. It yields the protein CASQRGRGEKLFF.

This rearrangement joins TRBV2 to TRBJ2-7; D remains unclear. CDR1 is SNHLY and CDR2 is FYNNEI in the germline V gene. V lost 4 bases and J 1 base, leaving 8 bases between the germline ends. This CDR3 has 13 residues. In DNA, the CDR3 is TGTGCCAGCAGTGCTGTCGTTTCCTACGAGCAGTACTTC. It yields the protein CASSAVVSYEQYF. Full variable domain (remainder filled in from reference TRBV2 and TRBJ2-7): EPEVTQTPSHQVTQMGQEVILRCVPISNHLYFYWYRQILGQKVEFLVSFYNNEISEKSEIFDDQFSVERPDGSNFTLKIRSTKLEDSAMYFCASSAVVSYEQYFGPGTRLTVT.

Only a few counts were recorded for this clonotype. The chain joins TRBV7-8 to TRBJ1-6; D perhaps matches TRBD1 (6 bases). Trimming removed 1 base at V and 5 bases at J, with 9 bases between. Germline V gene data show CDR1 as SGHVS and CDR2 as FQNEAQ. This CDR3 region has 15 residues. In DNA, the CDR3 is TGTGCCAGCAGCTTAGGGAGGGGGAATAATTCACCCCTCCACTTT. The encoded protein is CASSLGRGNNSPLHF. Full variable domain (remainder filled in from reference TRBV7-8 and TRBJ1-6): GAGVSQSPRYKVAKRGQDVALRCDPISGHVSLFWYQQALGQGPEFLTYFQNEAQLDKSGLPSDRFFAERPEGSVSTLKIQRTQQEDSAVYLCASSLGRGNNSPLHFGNGTRLTVT.

V and J are TRBV30 and TRBJ2-1; D not resolved. The CDR3 loop spans 11 amino acids. Trimming removed 0 bases from V and 10 bases from J, with 7 bases in between. CDR1 and CDR2 from the germline V gene are GTSNPN and SVGIG (reference sequence). The CDR3 DNA sequence: TGTGCCTGGAGTGTACTTAGCGAGCAGTTCTTC. The encoded protein is CAWSVLSEQFF. Looking up the rest from reference TRBV30 and TRBJ2-1 gives the full variable domain: SQTIHQWPATLVQPVGSPLSLECTVEGTSNPNLYWYRQAAGRGLQLLFYSVGIGQISSEVPQNLSASRPQDRQFILSSKKLLLSDSGFYLCAWSVLSEQFFGPGTRLTVL.